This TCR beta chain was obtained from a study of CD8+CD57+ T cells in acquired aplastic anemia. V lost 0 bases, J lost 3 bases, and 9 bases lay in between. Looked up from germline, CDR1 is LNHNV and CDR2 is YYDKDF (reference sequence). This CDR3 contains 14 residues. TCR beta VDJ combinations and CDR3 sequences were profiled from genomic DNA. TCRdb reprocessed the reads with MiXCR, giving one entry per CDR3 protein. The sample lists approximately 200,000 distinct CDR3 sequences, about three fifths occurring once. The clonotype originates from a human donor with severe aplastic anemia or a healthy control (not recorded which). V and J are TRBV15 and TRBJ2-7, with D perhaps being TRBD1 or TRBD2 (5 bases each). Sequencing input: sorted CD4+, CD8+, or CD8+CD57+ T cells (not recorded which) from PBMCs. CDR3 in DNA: TGTGCCACCAGCAGAGACGGGGCTGACTACGAGCAGTACTTC. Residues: CATSRDGADYEQYF.